Below are 30 T cell receptor beta chains sequenced from a single sample in a study of long-term antiretroviral therapy in people with HIV. An immunoSEQ assay, version v3.0, was performed at survey level. Produced via immunoSEQ multiplex PCR; TCRdb's table is partial and in-frame only. The repertoire holds fewer than 8,000 clones, with 73% as singletons. The sample was unsorted PBMCs, taken 0.2 years after starting antiretroviral therapy. The receptors were sampled from a man aged 40-55 years with HIV.

The J gene is TRBJ2-4, the V gene TRBV25-1, with D unresolved. The CDR3 has 13 amino acids. Germline V gene data show CDR1 as MGHDK and CDR2 as SYGVNS. Trimming removed 1 base from V and 8 bases from J, with 9 bases in between. The CDR3 sequence: CASSESGRDIQYF. The CDR3 region has the DNA TGTGCCAGCAGTGAATCAGGCAGAGACATTCAGTACTTC. Supplemented by reference TRBV25-1 and TRBJ2-4, the full variable domain reads EADIYQTPRYLVIGTGKKITLECSQTMGHDKMYWYQQDPGMELHLIHYSYGVNSTEKGDLSSESTVSRIRTEHFPLTLESARPSHTSQYLCASSESGRDIQYFGAGTRLSVL.

V usage is TRBV5-1 and J usage is TRBJ2-7; TRBD1 or TRBD2 may be the D gene (5 bases each). Germline CDR1 SGHRS, CDR2 YFSETQ. This CDR3 spans 14 amino acids. V was clipped by 5 bases and J by 4 bases, with 16 bases between them. The CDR3 DNA sequence: TGCGCCAGCAGTCCCGACTGGGGGAGTTACGAGCAGTACTTC. Translation: CASSPDWGSYEQYF.

The table lists this clone with a few counts. The rearrangement uses TRBV21-1 and TRBJ2-7; TRBD2 is the table's D call, not checked against the DNA. TRBV21-1 is a known pseudogene. The CDR3 is made up of 15 amino acids. CDR3 in amino acids: CASSTHRTRVNEQYF. CDR3 coding DNA: TGTGCCAGCAGCACTCACCGGACTAGAGTCAATGAGCAGTACTTC.

By proportion, this clone is medium-sized. This chain connects TRBV5-6 to TRBJ2-4; tentatively, D is TRBD2 (6 bases). The V end was cut by 3 bases, the J end by 0 bases, with 16 bases between. CDR1 and CDR2 (germline): SGHDT, YYEEEE. This CDR3 is 17 amino acids long. CDR3 loop: CASSSDGTSLAKNIQYF. DNA of the CDR3: TGTGCCAGCAGCTCCGACGGGACTTCTCTAGCCAAAAACATTCAGTACTTC.

The chain recombines TRBV19 with TRBJ1-1; D may be TRBD1 (6 bases). V lost 3 bases and J lost 1, with 9 bases in between. Germline assignment: CDR1 LNHDA and CDR2 SQIVND (reference sequence). CDR3 size: 14 residues. CDR3 amino acids: CASSILRGNTEAFF. In nucleotides, the CDR3 is TGTGCCAGTAGTATTCTCAGGGGGAACACTGAAGCTTTCTTT.

This chain uses TRBV15 with TRBJ2-3; weak D call: TRBD1 (5 bases). Trimming removed 0 bases at V and 2 bases at J, with 9 bases between. The length of the CDR3 is 15 residues. Germline CDR1 and CDR2: LNHNV and YYDKDF (reference sequence). CDR3: CATSRDDRYTDTQYF. CDR3 DNA sequence: TGTGCCACCAGCAGAGATGACAGATACACAGATACGCAGTATTTT.

By share of the sample, this clone is medium-sized (0.01 to 0.1%). The chain uses TRBV19 and TRBJ1-5; no firm D call. Germline lookup yields CDR1 LNHDA and CDR2 SQIVND (reference sequence). The V end was cut by 7 bases, the J end by 4 bases, with 11 bases between. The CDR3 spans 13 residues. CDR3 loop: CASNPVGNQPQHF. CDR3 DNA sequence: TGTGCCAGTAACCCAGTGGGGAATCAGCCCCAGCATTTT.

V and J are TRBV10-3 and TRBJ2-2, with D tentatively TRBD2 (5 bases). The CDR3 has 13 residues. The V gene's germline CDR1 is ENHRY and CDR2 SYGVKD. Trimming removed 3 bases at V and 7 bases at J, with 9 bases between. The CDR3 region has the DNA TGTGCCATCAGTGATAGCGTAGGCGGGGAGCTGTTTTTT. This gives the protein CAISDSVGGELFF.

The chain carries TRBV18 and TRBJ2-5; D is possibly TRBD1 (7 bases). This CDR3 has 15 residues. V lost 6 bases and J lost 3, with 17 bases in between. The germline gives CDR1 KGHSH, CDR2 LQKENI. The CDR3 DNA reads TGTGCCAGCTCCCTAAGGAGGGGGCGGGAAGAGACCCAGTACTTC. Translated, it gives CASSLRRGREETQYF.

This clone was counted only a few times. V usage is TRBV7-9 and J usage is TRBJ2-2; no clear D gene. The V and J ends lost 1 base and 6 bases respectively, with 9 bases between them. The CDR3 length is 14 residues. The germline V gene has CDR1 SEHNR and CDR2 FQNEAQ (reference sequence). This CDR3 is CASSLVQLPGELFF. The CDR3, as DNA: TGTGCCAGCAGCTTAGTACAGCTTCCCGGGGAGCTGTTTTTT.

The chain is built from TRBV9 and TRBJ2-1, with 8 bases lining up with TRBD1. The CDR3 extends over 15 amino acids. CDR1 and CDR2 from the germline V gene are SGDLS and YYNGEE. Trimming removed 0 bases from V and 7 bases from J; junction bases left unmatched: 6. CDR3 region: CASSVGGQGSNEQFF. In nucleotides, the CDR3 is TGTGCCAGCAGCGTAGGAGGACAGGGAAGTAATGAGCAGTTCTTC.

The chain has TRBV5-1 and TRBJ1-2; tentative D call: TRBD1 (5 bases). The V and J ends lost 0 bases and 8 bases respectively, with 17 bases between them. This CDR3 region has 15 residues. Germline lookup yields CDR1 SGHRS and CDR2 YFSETQ. The CDR3 region has the DNA TGCGCCAGCAGCTTGGAAGGTCCTGGGGGAAGAGGCTACACCTTC. Translating it yields CASSLEGPGGRGYTF.

V gene TRBV29-1 combines with J gene TRBJ1-1, with D perhaps TRBD1 (6 bases). This CDR3 is 14 amino acids long. CDR1 and CDR2 (germline): SQVTM, ANQGSEA. V dropped 4 bases and J dropped 5 bases, with 17 bases sitting between them. The CDR3 protein is CSVVGGRGTTEAFF. DNA for the CDR3: TGCAGCGTTGTTGGGGGGCGGGGTACGACTGAAGCTTTCTTT. Supplemented by reference TRBV29-1 and TRBJ1-1, the full variable domain reads SAVISQKPSRDICQRGTSLTIQCQVDSQVTMMFWYRQQPGQSLTLIATANQGSEATYESGFVIDKFPISRPNLTFSTLTVSNMSPEDSSIYLCSVVGGRGTTEAFFGQGTRLTVV.

This rearrangement joins TRBV10-2 to TRBJ2-3, with D perhaps matching TRBD1 (5 bases). Trimming left V 2 bases short and J 2 bases short, with 11 bases between. Per the germline V gene, CDR1 is WSHSY and CDR2 is SAAADI. CDR3 size: 15 residues. CDR3 in DNA: TGCGCCAGCAGTGAGCCGAGACAGTCCACAGATACGCAGTATTTT. This sequence encodes CASSEPRQSTDTQYF.

This sequence joins TRBV29-1 and TRBJ2-7; tentative D call: TRBD2 (6 bases). The V end was cut by 6 bases, the J end by 4 bases, with 22 bases between. The CDR3 runs 15 residues. The germline gives CDR1 SQVTM, CDR2 ANQGSEA. CDR3 protein: CSVARGSGGVYEQYF. The CDR3, as DNA: TGCAGCGTCGCGCGGGGTTCCGGCGGTGTGTACGAGCAGTACTTC.

The genes are TRBV6-5 and TRBJ2-7; D might be TRBD1 (6 bases). Trimming left V 6 bases short and J 5 bases short, with 20 bases between. This CDR3 comprises 15 residues. In germline, CDR1 is MNHEY, CDR2 SVGAGI. In DNA, the CDR3 is TGTGCCAGCAGCCTCGACAGAGGTGAGGGGGACGAGCAGTACTTC. Translation: CASSLDRGEGDEQYF.

V gene TRBV30 combines with J gene TRBJ2-7; D is ambiguous. CDR1 GTSNPN and CDR2 SVGIG come from the germline V gene (reference sequence). Trimming cost V 0 bases and J 6 bases, with 9 bases left between them. The CDR3 runs 12 residues. For the CDR3, the DNA is TGTGCCTGGAGTGTATTGGGAAGCGAGCAGTACTTC. Encoded protein: CAWSVLGSEQYF.

The V and J genes are TRBV14 and TRBJ2-3; unclear D gene. CDR3 length: 14 residues. The V end lost 4 bases, the J end lost 0 bases, and 8 bases lay between the germline ends. Germline CDR1 is SGHDN and CDR2 is FVKESK. The CDR3: CASSRDLSTDTQYF. CDR3 sequence (DNA): TGTGCCAGCAGCCGAGACTTAAGCACAGATACGCAGTATTTT.

This clone came up a few times. The chain links TRBV9 to TRBJ2-3; weak D call: TRBD2 (6 bases). Germline V gives CDR1 SGDLS, CDR2 YYNGEE. V gave up 0 bases and J gave up 2 bases, with 10 bases separating them. This CDR3 comprises 15 residues. Here the CDR3 reads CASSVDGGDTDTQYF. The CDR3 nucleotides are TGTGCCAGCAGCGTAGATGGCGGGGACACAGATACGCAGTATTTT. Full variable domain (remainder filled in from reference TRBV9 and TRBJ2-3): DSGVTQTPKHLITATGQRVTLRCSPRSGDLSVYWYQQSLDQGLQFLIQYYNGEERAKGNILERFSAQQFPDLHSELNLSSLELGDSALYFCASSVDGGDTDTQYFGPGTRLTVL.

This clone was counted a few times. The chain has TRBV5-6 and TRBJ1-1, with 7 nucleotides matching TRBD1. J lost 3 bases, V lost 3 bases, and 5 bases had no gene match. From germline, CDR1 is SGHDT and CDR2 YYEEEE. This CDR3 has 14 amino acids. The chain's CDR3 is CASSSDRRHTEAFF. Written as DNA, the CDR3 is TGTGCCAGCAGCTCGGACAGGAGGCACACTGAAGCTTTCTTT.

This clone was counted between two and nine times. The chain links TRBV2 to TRBJ1-4; 10 positions agree with TRBD1. Germline values: CDR1 SNHLY, CDR2 FYNNEI. The CDR3 is made up of 15 amino acids. With V trimmed by 5 bases and J by 6 bases, 6 bases remained unmatched. The CDR3 loop reads CASSNEGQGHEKLFF. CDR3 nucleotides: TGTGCCAGCAGTAACGAGGGACAGGGGCATGAAAAACTGTTTTTT.

With regard to this clone: This sample also contains other DNA sequences that code for the same CDR3. The chain recombines TRBV10-1 with TRBJ2-2; D is unclear. The ends were cut back, 3 bases at V and 4 bases at J, with 6 bases in the middle. CDR1 and CDR2 from the germline V gene are WNHNN and SYGVQD (reference sequence). The CDR3 covers 13 residues. The CDR3 DNA reads TGCGCCAGCAGTGAATTGACCACCGGGGAGCTGTTTTTT. Translated, it gives CASSELTTGELFF.

As to this clone: Its ends do not fully match the called genes, so a read error is possible. The chain has TRBV6-1 and TRBJ1-5; TRBD1 might be the D (6 bases). The CDR3 is 15 amino acids. CDR1 and CDR2 (germline): MNHNS, SASEGT. CDR3 sequence: CASSEGGVGNQPQHF. The CDR3 nucleotides read TGTGCCAGCAGCGAAGGGGGGGTTGGCAATCAGCCCCAGCATTTT.

V gene TRBV5-1 combines with J gene TRBJ2-1, with TRBD1 as a possible D gene (5 bases). V gave up 2 bases and J gave up 7 bases, with 13 bases separating them. Germline V gene lookup returns CDR1 SGHRS and CDR2 YFSETQ. The CDR3 length is 14 residues. The CDR3 reads CASSFLGLRNEQFF. The CDR3 coding sequence is TGCGCCAGCAGCTTCTTGGGGCTTCGGAATGAGCAGTTCTTC. Together with reference TRBV5-1 and TRBJ2-1, the CDR3 gives the full variable domain: KAGVTQTPRYLIKTRGQQVTLSCSPISGHRSVSWYQQTPGQGLQFLFEYFSETQRNKGNFPGRFSGRQFSNSRSEMNVSTLELGDSALYLCASSFLGLRNEQFFGPGTRLTVL.

This clone has a handful of counts. The chain combines TRBV7-9 with TRBJ2-1, with D perhaps assigned TRBD1 or TRBD2 (6 bases each). The V end was cut by 5 bases, the J end by 9 bases, with 14 bases between. The germline CDR1 and CDR2 sequences are SEHNR and FQNEAQ (reference sequence). This CDR3 contains 13 residues. CDR3 coding DNA: TGTGCCAGCAGCAGCGCCGGGGGCACTGAGCAGTTCTTC. It is translated as CASSSAGGTEQFF.

The chain uses TRBV30 and TRBJ2-7, with a tentative D call TRBD1 (7 bases). This CDR3 contains 13 residues. V gave up 8 bases and J gave up 2 bases, with 16 bases separating them. Germline V gene lookup returns CDR1 GTSNPN and CDR2 SVGIG (reference sequence). CDR3 in amino acids: CAARAGGTYEQYF. In DNA form, the CDR3 reads TGTGCCGCCCGGGCAGGGGGGACCTACGAGCAGTACTTC.

The V gene is TRBV19, the J gene TRBJ2-1; no clear D. Looked up from germline, CDR1 is LNHDA and CDR2 is SQIVND (reference sequence). This CDR3 spans 15 amino acids. Trimming removed 1 base from V and 2 bases from J, with 9 bases in between. CDR3 in amino acids: CASSIVTGPYNEQFF. The CDR3 DNA sequence: TGTGCCAGTAGTATAGTTACCGGGCCCTACAATGAGCAGTTCTTC. The full variable domain, in which reference TRBV19 and TRBJ2-1 provide the parts outside the CDR3, is DGGITQSPKYLFRKEGQNVTLSCEQNLNHDAMYWYRQDPGQGLRLIYYSQIVNDFQKGDIAEGYSVSREKKESFPLTVTSAQKNPTAFYLCASSIVTGPYNEQFFGPGTRLTVL.

The chain uses TRBV7-9 and TRBJ2-2; D is undetermined. Trimming shortened V by 1 base and J by 6 bases, and 3 bases separated the two germline ends. The CDR3 contains 12 residues. Germline values: CDR1 SEHNR, CDR2 FQNEAQ (reference sequence). The CDR3: CASSLVPGELFF. DNA for the CDR3: TGTGCCAGCAGCTTAGTTCCCGGGGAGCTGTTTTTT.

The genes are TRBV7-2 and TRBJ1-5; no clear D. Trimming removed 2 bases from V and 7 bases from J, with 18 bases in between. The CDR3 length is 16 residues. CDR1 and CDR2 (germline): SGHTA, FQGNSA. The CDR3 spells CASSLNPPQPGQPQHF. CDR3 in DNA: TGTGCCAGCAGCTTAAACCCGCCTCAGCCGGGACAGCCCCAGCATTTT. Looking up the rest from reference TRBV7-2 and TRBJ1-5 gives the full variable domain: GAGVSQSPSNKVTEKGKDVELRCDPISGHTALYWYRQSLGQGLEFLIYFQGNSAPDKSGLPSDRFSAERTGGSVSTLTIQRTQQEDSAVYLCASSLNPPQPGQPQHFGDGTRLSIL.

V gene TRBV30 combines with J gene TRBJ1-5; D gene unclear. CDR3 size: 14 residues. V gave up 4 bases and J gave up 5 bases, with 15 bases separating them. CDR1 and CDR2 from the germline V gene are GTSNPN and SVGIG (reference sequence). CDR3 in DNA: TGTGCCTGGAAACCCATCGGGATCGATCAGCCCCAGCATTTT. This encodes CAWKPIGIDQPQHF.